The rows below give T cell receptor beta chains drawn from one sample of a study of blood T cell repertoires in COVID-19. Repertoires were generated with immunoSEQ multiplex PCR, while TCRdb's copy carries only in-frame clones and drops some. Of over 250,000 clones listed, about 85% are singletons. The sample taken for sequencing was PBMCs or T cells enriched from blood (not recorded which). These receptors originate from a woman between 50 and 59 years old who had recovered from COVID-19. CDR3s include the opening cysteine and the closing phenylalanine or tryptophan. D genes are given only for firm matches. Clone size is given for some rows only: seen once, a few or many times, or a class if the clone is expanded.

CDR3 DNA: TGTGCCAGCAGCGCCAACCTACTAGCGGGAGGGGGTGAGCAGTTCTTC; CDR3 protein: CASSANLLAGGGEQFF; clone size: few; D gene: TRBD2; V gene: TRBV11-2; J gene: TRBJ2-1
CDR3 DNA: TGTGCCAGCAGTGGGAGGTTTTCGAACACCGGGGAGCTGTTTTTT; CDR3 protein: CASSGRFSNTGELFF; clone size: .; D gene: .; V gene: TRBV2; J gene: TRBJ2-2
CDR3 DNA: TGTGCCAGCAGTTCAAGGGACAGGGGCCGAGGCTACACCTTC; CDR3 protein: CASSSRDRGRGYTF; clone size: .; D gene: TRBD1; V gene: TRBV28; J gene: TRBJ1-2
CDR3 DNA: TGTGCCAGCAGCCCGGGACTAGCGGGCTCATGGAGGAATGAGCAGTTCTTC; CDR3 protein: CASSPGLAGSWRNEQFF; clone size: .; D gene: TRBD2; V gene: TRBV7-9; J gene: TRBJ2-1
CDR3 DNA: TGTGCCAGCAGCTTAGGGGCAGGGGCTGAAGCTTTCTTT; CDR3 protein: CASSLGAGAEAFF; clone size: .; D gene: .; V gene: TRBV11-3; J gene: TRBJ1-1
CDR3 DNA: TGCGCCAGCAGCTCACTAGCGGGAGGCACCGGGGAGCTGTTTTTT; CDR3 protein: CASSSLAGGTGELFF; clone size: .; D gene: TRBD2; V gene: TRBV5-1; J gene: TRBJ2-2
CDR3 DNA: TGTGCCAGCAGTTACTCGGGGGGCACTGAAGCTTTCTTT; CDR3 protein: CASSYSGGTEAFF; clone size: once; D gene: .; V gene: TRBV6-5; J gene: TRBJ1-1
CDR3 DNA: TGTGCCTGGAGTCCCCCGGGACAGGGGTCGGAAGCTTTCTTT; CDR3 protein: CAWSPPGQGSEAFF; clone size: .; D gene: TRBD1; V gene: TRBV30; J gene: TRBJ1-1
CDR3 DNA: TGTGCCAGCACCGCTATAGCGGGGGAGCGAAACAATGAGCAGTTCTTC; CDR3 protein: CASTAIAGERNNEQFF; clone size: .; D gene: TRBD2; V gene: TRBV28; J gene: TRBJ2-1
CDR3 DNA: TGTGCCAGCAGTTTGGGGAGGGGAGACGCGCGGGACGAGCAGTACTTC; CDR3 protein: CASSLGRGDARDEQYF; clone size: .; D gene: TRBD2; V gene: TRBV28; J gene: TRBJ2-7
CDR3 DNA: TGTGCCAGCAGGGGGGGGCGGAATGAAAAACTGTTTTTT; CDR3 protein: CASRGGRNEKLFF; clone size: .; D gene: .; V gene: TRBV28; J gene: TRBJ1-4
CDR3 DNA: TGTGCCAGCAGACTTCGAGTCGGGTACAATGAGCAGTTCTTC; CDR3 protein: CASRLRVGYNEQFF; clone size: .; D gene: .; V gene: TRBV27; J gene: TRBJ2-1
CDR3 DNA: TGTGCCAGCAGCCCCCCCGCGTCCGGGGAGCTGTTTTTT; CDR3 protein: CASSPPASGELFF; clone size: many; D gene: .; V gene: TRBV7-2; J gene: TRBJ2-2
CDR3 DNA: TGTGCCAGCAGCTTAGAGAGCAGCTCTAGTCACTACGAGCAGTACTTC; CDR3 protein: CASSLESSSSHYEQYF; clone size: once; D gene: .; V gene: TRBV11-2; J gene: TRBJ2-7
CDR3 DNA: TGTGCCCACGACGGGATACCCTACAATGAGCAGTTCTTC; CDR3 protein: CAHDGIPYNEQFF; clone size: .; D gene: .; V gene: TRBV7-9; J gene: TRBJ2-1